The clone carrying this T cell receptor (beta chain) was seen only once. The antigen is unknown. The sample belongs to a study of T cell responses to AZD1222 COVID-19 vaccine. The CDR3 extends over 19 amino acids. V dropped 0 bases and J dropped 3; count of bases not matched to a gene: 9. Germline CDR1 reads SGHNT; CDR2 reads YYREEE (reference sequence). Whole-study results and caveats: White British ancestry dominated among donors, who included more females, and clonal diversity was possibly underestimated. Repertoire samples came only from after the peak T cell response. Spike-specific TCR breadth and depth rose after two AZD1222 doses. Seropositivity was recorded at baseline in only 5 or 6 AZD1222 recipients.

Repertoires were generated with immunoSEQ multiplex PCR, while TCRdb's copy carries only in-frame clones and drops some. Here the sample spans about 84,000 clones, 80% to 90% being singletons. The receptor comes from an adult who received the AZD1222 COVID-19 vaccine. This specimen consisted of peripheral blood, obtained 28 days after the second AZD1222 dose. V usage is TRBV5-4 and J usage is TRBJ2-1; the match to TRBD2 covers 13 bases. Here the CDR3 DNA reads TGTGCCAGCAGCTTGGGGCTGACTAGCGGGGGGCCATACTACAATGAGCAGTTCTTC. Protein: CASSLGLTSGGPYYNEQFF.